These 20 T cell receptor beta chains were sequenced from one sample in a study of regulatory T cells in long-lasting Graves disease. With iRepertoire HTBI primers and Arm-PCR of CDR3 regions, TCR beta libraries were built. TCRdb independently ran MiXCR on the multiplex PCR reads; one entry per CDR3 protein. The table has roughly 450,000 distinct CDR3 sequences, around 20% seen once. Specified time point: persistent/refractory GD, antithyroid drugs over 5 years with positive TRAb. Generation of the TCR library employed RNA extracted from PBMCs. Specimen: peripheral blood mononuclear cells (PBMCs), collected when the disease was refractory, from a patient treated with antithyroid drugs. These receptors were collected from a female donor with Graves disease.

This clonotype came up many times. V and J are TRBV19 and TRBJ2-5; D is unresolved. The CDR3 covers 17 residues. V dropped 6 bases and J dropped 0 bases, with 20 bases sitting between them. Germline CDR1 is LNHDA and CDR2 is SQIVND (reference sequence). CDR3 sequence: CASRPRMTETYQETQYF. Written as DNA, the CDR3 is TGTGCCAGTAGACCTCGAATGACGGAAACGTACCAAGAGACCCAGTACTTC. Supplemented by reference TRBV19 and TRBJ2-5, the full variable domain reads DGGITQSPKYLFRKEGQNVTLSCEQNLNHDAMYWYRQDPGQGLRLIYYSQIVNDFQKGDIAEGYSVSREKKESFPLTVTSAQKNPTAFYLCASRPRMTETYQETQYFGPGTRLLVL.

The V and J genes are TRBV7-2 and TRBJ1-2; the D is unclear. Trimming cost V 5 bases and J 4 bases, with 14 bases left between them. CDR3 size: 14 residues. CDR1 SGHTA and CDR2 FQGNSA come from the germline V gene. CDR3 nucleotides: TGTGCCAGCAGCCCCGACGGTTCGGTCTATGGCTACACCTTC. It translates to CASSPDGSVYGYTF.

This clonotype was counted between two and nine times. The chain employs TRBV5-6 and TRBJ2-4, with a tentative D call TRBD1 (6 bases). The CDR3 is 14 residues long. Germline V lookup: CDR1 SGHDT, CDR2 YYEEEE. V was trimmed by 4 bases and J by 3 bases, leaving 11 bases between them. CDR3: CASSITGYKNIQYF. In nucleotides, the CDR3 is TGTGCCAGCAGCATAACAGGGTACAAAAACATTCAGTACTTC.

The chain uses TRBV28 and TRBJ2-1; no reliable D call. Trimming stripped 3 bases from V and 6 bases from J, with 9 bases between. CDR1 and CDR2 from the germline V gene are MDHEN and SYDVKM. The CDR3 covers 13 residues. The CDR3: CASSFPWGNEQFF. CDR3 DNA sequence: TGTGCCAGCAGTTTTCCGTGGGGCAATGAGCAGTTCTTC.

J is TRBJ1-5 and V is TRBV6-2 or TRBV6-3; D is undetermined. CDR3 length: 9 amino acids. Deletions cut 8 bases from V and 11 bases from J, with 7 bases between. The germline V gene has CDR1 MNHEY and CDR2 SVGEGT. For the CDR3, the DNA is TGTGCCAGCGGGTTGACCCAGCATTTT. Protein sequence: CASGLTQHF.

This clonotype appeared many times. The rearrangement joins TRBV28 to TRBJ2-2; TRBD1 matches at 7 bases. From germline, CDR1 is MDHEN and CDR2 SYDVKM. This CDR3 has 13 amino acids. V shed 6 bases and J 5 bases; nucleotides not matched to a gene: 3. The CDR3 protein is CASRGRGTGELFF. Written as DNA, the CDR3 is TGTGCCAGCAGAGGCAGGGGGACCGGGGAGCTGTTTTTT.

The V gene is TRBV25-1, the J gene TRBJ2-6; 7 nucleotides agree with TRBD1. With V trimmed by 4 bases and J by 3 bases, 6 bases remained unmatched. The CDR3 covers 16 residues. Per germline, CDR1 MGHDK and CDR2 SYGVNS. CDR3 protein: CASSANDRVGANVLTF. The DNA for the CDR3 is TGTGCCAGCAGTGCTAACGACAGGGTTGGGGCCAACGTCCTGACTTTC.

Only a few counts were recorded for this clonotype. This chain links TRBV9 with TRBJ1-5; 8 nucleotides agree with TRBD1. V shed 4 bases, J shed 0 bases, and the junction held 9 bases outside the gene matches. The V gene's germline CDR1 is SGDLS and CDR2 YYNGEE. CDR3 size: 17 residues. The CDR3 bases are TGTGCCAGCAGCCCGGAGGGGACAGGCCTTAGCAATCAGCCCCAGCATTTT. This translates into CASSPEGTGLSNQPQHF.

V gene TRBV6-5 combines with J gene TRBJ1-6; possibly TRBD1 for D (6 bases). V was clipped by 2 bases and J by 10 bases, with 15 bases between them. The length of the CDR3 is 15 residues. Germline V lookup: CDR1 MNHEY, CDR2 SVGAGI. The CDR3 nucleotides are TGTGCCAGCAGTTACATGGGGGGGGCTGGGTCACCCCTCCACTTT. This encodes CASSYMGGAGSPLHF.

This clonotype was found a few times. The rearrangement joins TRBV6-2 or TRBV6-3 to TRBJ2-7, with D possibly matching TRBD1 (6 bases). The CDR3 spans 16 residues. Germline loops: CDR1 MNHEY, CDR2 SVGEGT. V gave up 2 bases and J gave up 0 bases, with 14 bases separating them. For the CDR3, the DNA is TGTGCCAGCAGTTACGGCCCGGACAGATCCTCCTACGAGCAGTACTTC. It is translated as CASSYGPDRSSYEQYF.

The CDR3 DNA reads as TGTGCCAGTACTAATGGCCGGGACAGGAGGAACACTGAAGCTTTCTTT. This sequence encodes CASTNGRDRRNTEAFF. This sequence joins TRBV19 and TRBJ1-1, with TRBD1 identical over 8 bases. J lost 1 base, V lost 7 bases, and 11 bases had no gene match. This CDR3 region has 16 residues. Germline lookup yields CDR1 LNHDA and CDR2 SQIVND (reference sequence).

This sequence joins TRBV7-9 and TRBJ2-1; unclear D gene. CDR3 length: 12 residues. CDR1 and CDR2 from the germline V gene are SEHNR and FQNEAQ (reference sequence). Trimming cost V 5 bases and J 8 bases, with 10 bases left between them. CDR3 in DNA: TGTGCCAGCAGCCTAAATCCCGATGAGCAGTTCTTC. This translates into CASSLNPDEQFF.

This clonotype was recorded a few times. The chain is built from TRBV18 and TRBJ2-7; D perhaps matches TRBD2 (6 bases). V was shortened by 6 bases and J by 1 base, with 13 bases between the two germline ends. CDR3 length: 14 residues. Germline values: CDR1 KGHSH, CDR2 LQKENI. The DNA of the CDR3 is TGTGCCAGCTCGTCGGGAGTAAAGTCCTACGAGCAGTACTTC. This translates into CASSSGVKSYEQYF.

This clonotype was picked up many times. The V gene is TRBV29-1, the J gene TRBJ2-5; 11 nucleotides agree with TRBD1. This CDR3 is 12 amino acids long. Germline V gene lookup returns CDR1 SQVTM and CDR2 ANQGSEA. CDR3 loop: CSAGTGGETQYF. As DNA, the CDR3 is TGCAGTGCTGGGACAGGGGGGGAGACCCAGTACTTC.

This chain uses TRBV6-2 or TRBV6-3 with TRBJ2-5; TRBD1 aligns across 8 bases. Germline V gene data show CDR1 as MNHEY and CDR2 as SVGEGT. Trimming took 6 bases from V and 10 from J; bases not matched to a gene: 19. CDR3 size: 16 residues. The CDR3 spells CASRRGTGWPKGIQYF. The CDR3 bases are TGTGCCAGCAGACGGGGGACAGGTTGGCCAAAGGGGATCCAGTACTTC.

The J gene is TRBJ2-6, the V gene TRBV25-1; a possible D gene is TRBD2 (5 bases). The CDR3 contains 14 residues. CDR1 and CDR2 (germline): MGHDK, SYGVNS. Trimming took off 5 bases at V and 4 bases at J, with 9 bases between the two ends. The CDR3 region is CASSFPGGANVLTF. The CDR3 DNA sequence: TGTGCCAGCAGTTTCCCGGGGGGGGCCAACGTCCTGACTTTC.

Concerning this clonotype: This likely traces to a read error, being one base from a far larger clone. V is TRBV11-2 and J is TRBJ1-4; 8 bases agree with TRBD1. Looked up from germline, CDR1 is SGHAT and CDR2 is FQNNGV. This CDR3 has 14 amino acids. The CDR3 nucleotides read TGTGCCAGCAGCTTCGACAGGGGCGATGGAAAACTGTCTTTT. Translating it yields CASSFDRGDGKLSF.

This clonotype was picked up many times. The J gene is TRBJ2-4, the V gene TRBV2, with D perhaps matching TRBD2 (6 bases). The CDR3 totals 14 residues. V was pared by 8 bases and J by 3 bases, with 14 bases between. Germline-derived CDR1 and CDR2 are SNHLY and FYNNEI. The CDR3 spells CASRRAGSKNIQYF. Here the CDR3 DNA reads TGTGCCAGCCGGAGGGCAGGGAGCAAAAACATTCAGTACTTC.

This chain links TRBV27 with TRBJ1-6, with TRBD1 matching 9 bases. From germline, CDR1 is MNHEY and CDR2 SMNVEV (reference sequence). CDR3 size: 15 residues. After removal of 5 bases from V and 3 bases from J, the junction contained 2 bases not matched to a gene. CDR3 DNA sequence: TGTGCCAGCAGTACGGACAGGGGCTATAATTCACCCCTCCACTTT. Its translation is CASSTDRGYNSPLHF.

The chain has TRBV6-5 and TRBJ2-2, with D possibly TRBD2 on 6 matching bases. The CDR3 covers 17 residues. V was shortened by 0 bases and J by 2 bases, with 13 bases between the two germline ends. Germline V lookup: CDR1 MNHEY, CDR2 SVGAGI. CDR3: CASSYSGGNLNTGELFF. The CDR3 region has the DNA TGTGCCAGCAGTTACTCGGGAGGAAACCTCAACACCGGGGAGCTGTTTTTT.